This T cell receptor (beta chain) was recorded in a study of shared clonotypes between healthy human individuals. Study findings and constraints: For naive CD4 cells, roughly 5.5% of clonotypes were shared across a handful of donors.

For this clone: Antigen unknown.

Losses at the gene ends were 7 bases for V and 3 bases for J; bases not matched to a gene: 8. Looked up from germline, CDR1 is GTSNPN and CDR2 is SVGIG (reference sequence). The CDR3 length is 14 residues. Clones were read by immunoSEQ multiplex PCR, and TCRdb kept only the in-frame ones, dropping some. The top ten hold 0.85% to 1.2% of the sample, which has around 2,000,000 clones, 85% to 95% seen once. Naive CD8 cells, CD45RO-negative and positively selected for CCR7, excluded terminally differentiated effector memory CD45RA+ cells. This TCR was recovered from a man younger than 35 in good health. The rearrangement links TRBV30 to TRBJ1-5; 8 bases are a match to TRBD1. Specimen: naive CD8+ T cells sorted from blood. CDR3 in amino acids: CAYTGGQVNQPQHF. DNA for the CDR3: TGTGCCTACACAGGGGGACAGGTCAATCAGCCCCAGCATTTT.